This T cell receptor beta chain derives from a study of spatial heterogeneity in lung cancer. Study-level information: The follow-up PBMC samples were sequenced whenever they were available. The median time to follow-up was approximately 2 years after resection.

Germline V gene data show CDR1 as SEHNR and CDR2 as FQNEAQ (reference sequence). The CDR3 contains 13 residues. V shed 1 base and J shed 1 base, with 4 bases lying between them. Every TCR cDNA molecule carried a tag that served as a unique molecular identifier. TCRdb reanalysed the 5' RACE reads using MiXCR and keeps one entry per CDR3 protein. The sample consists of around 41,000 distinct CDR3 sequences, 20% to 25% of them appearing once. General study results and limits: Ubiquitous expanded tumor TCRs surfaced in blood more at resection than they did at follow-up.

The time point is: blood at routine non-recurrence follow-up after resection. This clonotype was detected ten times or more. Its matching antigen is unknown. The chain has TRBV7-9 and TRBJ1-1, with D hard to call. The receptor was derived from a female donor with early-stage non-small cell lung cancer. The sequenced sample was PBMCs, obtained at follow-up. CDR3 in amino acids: CASSLEGNTEAFF. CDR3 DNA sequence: TGTGCCAGCAGCTTAGAGGGGAACACTGAAGCTTTCTTT.